The entry below describes one T cell receptor (beta chain). Arm-PCR of CDR3 regions and iRepertoire HTBI primers were used to build TCR beta libraries. TCRdb passed the multiplex PCR reads through MiXCR, listing each CDR3 protein once. The sample includes a few hundred thousand distinct CDR3 sequences, roughly a quarter of them seen just once. Time point noted: persistent/refractory GD, antithyroid drugs over 5 years with positive TRAb. RNA from PBMCs was the source of the TCR library. The data were obtained in a study of regulatory T cells in long-lasting Graves disease. The specimen comprised peripheral blood mononuclear cells (PBMCs), sampled when the disease was refractory, from a patient treated with antithyroid drugs. This TCR was sampled from a female donor with Graves disease.

The CDR3 DNA follows: TGCAGTGCAACTCCGGGACTAGCGGGAGTTAGCCAGTACTTC. It specifies CSATPGLAGVSQYF. The V call is TRBV20-1, the J call TRBJ2-5; 14 bases are a match to TRBD2. V shed 6 bases and J 10 bases; nucleotides not matched to a gene: 10. The CDR3 is made up of 14 amino acids. From germline, CDR1 is DFQATT and CDR2 SNEGSKA (reference sequence).